The clone carrying this T cell receptor (beta chain) was recorded many times. J gave up 3 bases and V 6 bases, and 8 bases lay outside the gene matches. CDR1 is DFQATT and CDR2 is SNEGSKA in the germline V gene (reference sequence). The CDR3 totals 13 residues. Using a J-beta primer mix together with a sample-barcoded 5' primer, a second PCR was run for roughly 7 to 12 cycles. TCRdb processed the 5' RACE reads anew with MiXCR; each CDR3 protein has one entry. Of about 930,000 distinct CDR3 sequences in the sample, approximately 32% were seen once. The data derive from a study of blood T cells in healthy people across ages. Across the whole study: Every two T cells gave about one barcoded beta molecule via template switching.

This same sample was also taken into another study, of T cells of mothers and their children.

The TCR comes from a middle-aged woman in good health. Sequenced material: blood. This rearrangement joins TRBV20-1 to TRBJ2-7, with 7 nucleotides matching TRBD2. CDR3 in amino acids: CSASGGTDYEQYF. The CDR3 DNA reads TGCAGTGCGTCCGGGGGGACGGACTACGAGCAGTACTTC.